These 14 T cell receptor beta chains came from one sample sequenced in a study of blood T cell repertoires in acute mononucleosis. Only in-frame clones appear in the TCRdb table, and some are missing; sequencing was by immunoSEQ multiplex PCR. The data hold thousands of clones, with 25% to 30% observed a single time. Noted time point: acute infectious mononucleosis, at clinical presentation within 2 weeks of symptom onset (visit 1). This sample comprised EBV YVL epitope tetramer+ CD8+ T cells sorted from PBMCs, obtained during acute infectious mononucleosis. Subset here: CD8 T cells binding a tetramer with EBV BRLF1 109-117 peptide (YVL-BR). The receptor set was obtained from a man aged 18 to 30 with infectious mononucleosis caused by EBV.

The genes are TRBV19 and TRBJ2-6, with 12 positions matching TRBD2. V trimming: 7 bases; J trimming: 2 bases; junction bases outside the gene matches: 3. Germline V gene data show CDR1 as LNHDA and CDR2 as SQIVND (reference sequence). This CDR3 is built from 16 residues. The CDR3 DNA is TGTGCCAGTATTGGACTAGCGGGACCTGGGGCCAACGTCCTGACTTTC. This translates into CASIGLAGPGANVLTF.

This clone has ten or more counts. The V and J genes are TRBV7-2 and TRBJ2-6; unclear D gene. The length of the CDR3 is 13 residues. Germline CDR1 is SGHTA and CDR2 is FQGNSA. Trimming shortened V by 4 bases and J by 4 bases, and 5 bases separated the two germline ends. CDR3: CASSSTGANVLTF. The CDR3 bases are TGTGCCAGCAGCTCCACCGGGGCCAACGTCCTGACTTTC.

To note about this clone: A much larger clone sits a single nucleotide away, making a read error possible. Additional DNA sequences in this sample encode the identical CDR3. The chain uses TRBV6-5 and TRBJ2-3; D gene uncertain. Per germline, CDR1 MNHEY and CDR2 SVGAGI. The length of the CDR3 is 15 residues. The CDR3 DNA reads as TGTGCGTGCAGTGCCCTACTTGGGTCAGCGTCGACGCAGTATTTT. Translated, it gives CACSALLGSASTQYF.

Many counts were recorded for this clone. This chain joins TRBV13 and TRBJ2-2; no clear D. The V end was cut by 9 bases, the J end by 6 bases, with 8 bases between. The germline gives CDR1 PRHDT, CDR2 FYEKMQ (reference sequence). The CDR3 sequence is 11 residues long. The CDR3 DNA follows: TGTGCCAGACAAACGTCCGGGGAGCTGTTTTTT. Translation: CARQTSGELFF.

A few counts support this clone. V usage is TRBV4-2 and J usage is TRBJ2-3; D not certain. CDR3 length: 14 residues. Germline CDR1 LGHNA, CDR2 YNFKEQ. V was shortened by 7 bases and J by 4 bases, with 15 bases between the two germline ends. The CDR3: CASIAFVGPDTQYF. CDR3 nucleotides: TGTGCCAGCATCGCGTTCGTTGGCCCAGATACGCAGTATTTT.

About this clone itself: A read error may account for a junction end that differs from germline. The chain joins TRBV6-5 to TRBJ2-3; D gene uncertain. Germline lookup yields CDR1 MNHEY and CDR2 SVGAGI. This CDR3 contains 15 residues. CDR3 in DNA: TGTGCCAGCTGTGCCCTACTTGGGTCAGCGTCGACGCAGTTTTTT. It encodes CASCALLGSASTQFF.

This clone was found many times. The J gene is TRBJ2-7, the V gene TRBV5-4; weak D call: TRBD1 (6 bases). The CDR3 spans 17 residues. V was trimmed by 2 bases and J by 2 bases, leaving 20 bases between them. Germline V gene sequence: CDR1 SGHNT, CDR2 YYREEE (reference sequence). DNA for the CDR3: TGTGCCAGCAGCTTTCCCCTTCTTGACAGGACGACCTACGAGCAGTACTTC. This gives the protein CASSFPLLDRTTYEQYF.

This clone was picked up many times. V is TRBV7-3 and J is TRBJ1-1, with unresolved D. In germline, CDR1 is SGHTA, CDR2 FQGTGA. The CDR3 runs 12 residues. V was clipped by 4 bases and J by 3 bases, with 6 bases between them. In DNA form, the CDR3 reads TGTGCCAGCAGCTGGACGGACACTGAAGCTTTCTTT. It translates to CASSWTDTEAFF.

This clone was counted between two and nine times. This rearrangement joins TRBV6-4 to TRBJ2-6; D unclear. This CDR3 comprises 13 residues. Looked up from germline, CDR1 is MRHNA and CDR2 is SNTAGT. V lost 3 bases and J lost 11, with 11 bases in between. CDR3 loop: CASSEVGLDVLTF. CDR3 DNA: TGTGCCAGCAGTGAAGTAGGGTTGGACGTCCTGACTTTC.

The table lists this clone with a few counts. This chain connects TRBV27 to TRBJ1-5; D is unclear. The CDR3 covers 13 residues. Trimming left V 6 bases short and J 9 bases short, with 15 bases between. Germline lookup yields CDR1 MNHEY and CDR2 SMNVEV (reference sequence). This CDR3 is CASSQDLGPPQHF. The CDR3, as DNA: TGTGCCAGCAGCCAAGATCTGGGTCCGCCCCAGCATTTT.

Comments on this clone: The junction and the germline gene differ at one end; a read error may be behind it. This chain connects TRBV4-1 to TRBJ2-4; 8 positions match TRBD2. The V gene's germline CDR1 is MGHRA and CDR2 YSYEKL. This CDR3 contains 16 residues. The CDR3 DNA is TGTGCCAGCAGCCACCCCCGGGAGGGAGGGCAAAACATTCAGTACTTC. Protein sequence: CASSHPREGGQNIQYF.

This clone has a single count. This likely stems from a read error, as it lies one base from a far larger clone. The V gene is TRBV27, the J gene TRBJ2-3; D gene ambiguous. Trimming took 4 bases from V and 2 from J, leaving 19 bases between them. The CDR3 has 17 residues. Germline values: CDR1 MNHEY, CDR2 SMNVEV (reference sequence). CDR3: CASSSSTGEAFTDTQYF. The DNA of the CDR3 is TGTGCCAGCAGTTCATCGACTGGCGAGGCCTTCACAGATACGCAGTATTTT.

This clone has just one count. One base separates it from a far larger clone, so it is likely a read error. V is TRBV4-2 and J is TRBJ2-6, with 8 bases lining up with TRBD2. Germline V CDR1 and CDR2: LGHNA, YNFKEQ. This CDR3 spans 16 amino acids. CDR3 sequence: CASSQGTSSGDNALTF. CDR3 nucleotide sequence: TGTGCCAGCAGCCAAGGGACTAGCTCCGGGGACAACGCCCTGACTTTC.

This clone came up a few times. It is unclear where the CDR3 begins or ends on the DNA, so no DNA is shown, and the CDR3 is as TCRdb lists it. The chain is built from TRBV28 and TRBJ2-2; TRBD2 was called by the table and not checked on the DNA. The CDR3 contains 14 residues when both ends are counted. CDR1 is MDHEN, CDR2 SYDVKM, per germline. CDR3 sequence reads: CAADPGEGPGSCFF.